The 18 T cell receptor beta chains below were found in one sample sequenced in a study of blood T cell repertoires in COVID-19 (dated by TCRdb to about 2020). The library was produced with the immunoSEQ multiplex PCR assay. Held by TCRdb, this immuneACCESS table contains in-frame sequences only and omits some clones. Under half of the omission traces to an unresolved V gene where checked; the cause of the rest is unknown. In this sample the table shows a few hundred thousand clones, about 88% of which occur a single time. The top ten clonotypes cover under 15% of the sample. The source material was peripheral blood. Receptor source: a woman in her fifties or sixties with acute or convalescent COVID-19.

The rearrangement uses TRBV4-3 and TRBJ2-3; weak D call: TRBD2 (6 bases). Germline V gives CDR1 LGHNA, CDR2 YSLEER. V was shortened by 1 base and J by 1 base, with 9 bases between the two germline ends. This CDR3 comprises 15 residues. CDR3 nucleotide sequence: TGCGCCAGCAGCCAAGTGGGAGGTGGCACAGATACGCAGTATTTT. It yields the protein CASSQVGGGTDTQYF.

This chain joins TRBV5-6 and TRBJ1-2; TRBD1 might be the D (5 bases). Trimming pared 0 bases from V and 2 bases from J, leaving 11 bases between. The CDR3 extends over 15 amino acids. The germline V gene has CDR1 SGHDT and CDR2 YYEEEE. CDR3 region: CASSLVQAPNYGYTF. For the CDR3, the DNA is TGTGCCAGCAGCTTGGTACAGGCGCCGAACTATGGCTACACCTTC.

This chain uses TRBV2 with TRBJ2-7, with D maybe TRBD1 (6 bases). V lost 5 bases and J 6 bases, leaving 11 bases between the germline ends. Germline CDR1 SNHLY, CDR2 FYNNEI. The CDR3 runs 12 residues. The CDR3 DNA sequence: TGTGCCAGCAGTCCGGACAGTTTCGAGCAGTACTTC. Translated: CASSPDSFEQYF. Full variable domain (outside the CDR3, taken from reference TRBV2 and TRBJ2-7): EPEVTQTPSHQVTQMGQEVILRCVPISNHLYFYWYRQILGQKVEFLVSFYNNEISEKSEIFDDQFSVERPDGSNFTLKIRSTKLEDSAMYFCASSPDSFEQYFGPGTRLTVT.

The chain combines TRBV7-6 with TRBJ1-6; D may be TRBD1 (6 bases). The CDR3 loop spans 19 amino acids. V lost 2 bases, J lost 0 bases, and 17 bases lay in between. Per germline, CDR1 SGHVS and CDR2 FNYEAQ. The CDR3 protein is CASSLNWVRGSSYNSPLHF. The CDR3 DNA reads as TGTGCCAGCAGCTTAAACTGGGTCAGGGGAAGCTCCTATAATTCACCCCTCCACTTT.

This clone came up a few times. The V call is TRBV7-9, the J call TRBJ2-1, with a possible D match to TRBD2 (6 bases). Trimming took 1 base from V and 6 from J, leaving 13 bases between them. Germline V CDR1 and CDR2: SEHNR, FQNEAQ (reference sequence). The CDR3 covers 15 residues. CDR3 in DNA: TGTGCCAGCAGCTTAGTGGGGCAGACTAGCAATGAGCAGTTCTTC. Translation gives CASSLVGQTSNEQFF.

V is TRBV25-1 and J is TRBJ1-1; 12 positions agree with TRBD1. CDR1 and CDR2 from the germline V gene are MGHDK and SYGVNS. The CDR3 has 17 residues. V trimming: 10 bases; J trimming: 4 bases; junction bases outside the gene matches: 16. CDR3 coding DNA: TGTGCCACCCAGGTGGAGGGGGACAGGGGGCGCGTCACTGAAGCTTTCTTT. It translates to CATQVEGDRGRVTEAFF. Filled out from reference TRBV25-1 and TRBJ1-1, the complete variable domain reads EADIYQTPRYLVIGTGKKITLECSQTMGHDKMYWYQQDPGMELHLIHYSYGVNSTEKGDLSSESTVSRIRTEHFPLTLESARPSHTSQYLCATQVEGDRGRVTEAFFGQGTRLTVV.

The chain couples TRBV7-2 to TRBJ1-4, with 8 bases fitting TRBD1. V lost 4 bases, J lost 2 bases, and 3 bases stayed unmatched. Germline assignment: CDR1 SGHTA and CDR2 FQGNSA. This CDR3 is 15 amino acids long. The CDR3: CASSSSGGTNEKLFF. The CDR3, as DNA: TGTGCCAGCAGCTCCTCAGGGGGCACTAATGAAAAACTGTTTTTT.

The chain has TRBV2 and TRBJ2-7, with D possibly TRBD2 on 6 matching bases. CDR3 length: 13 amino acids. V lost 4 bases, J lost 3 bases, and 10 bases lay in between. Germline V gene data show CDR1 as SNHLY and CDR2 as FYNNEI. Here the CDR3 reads CASSVEGNYEQYF. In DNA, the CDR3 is TGTGCCAGCAGTGTGGAGGGGAACTACGAGCAGTACTTC. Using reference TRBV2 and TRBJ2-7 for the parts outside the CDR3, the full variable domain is EPEVTQTPSHQVTQMGQEVILRCVPISNHLYFYWYRQILGQKVEFLVSFYNNEISEKSEIFDDQFSVERPDGSNFTLKIRSTKLEDSAMYFCASSVEGNYEQYFGPGTRLTVT.

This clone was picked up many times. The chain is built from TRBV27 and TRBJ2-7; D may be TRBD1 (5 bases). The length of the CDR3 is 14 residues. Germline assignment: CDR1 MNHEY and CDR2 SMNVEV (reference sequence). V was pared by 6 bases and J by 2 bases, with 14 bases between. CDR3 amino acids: CASSLHRNTYEQYF. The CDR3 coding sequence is TGTGCCAGCAGCCTCCACAGGAATACCTACGAGCAGTACTTC.

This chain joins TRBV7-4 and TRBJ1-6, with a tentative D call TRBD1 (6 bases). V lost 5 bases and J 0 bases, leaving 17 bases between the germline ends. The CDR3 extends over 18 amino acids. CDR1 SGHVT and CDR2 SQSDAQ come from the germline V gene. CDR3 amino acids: CASSQRGTGSSYNSPLHF. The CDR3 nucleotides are TGTGCCAGCAGCCAGAGGGGCACAGGGAGCTCCTATAATTCACCCCTCCACTTT. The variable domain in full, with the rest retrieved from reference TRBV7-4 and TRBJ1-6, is GAGVSQSPRYKVAKRGRDVALRCDSISGHVTLYWYRQTLGQGSEVLTYSQSDAQRDKSGRPSGRFSAERPERSVSTLKIQRTEQGDSAVYLCASSQRGTGSSYNSPLHFGNGTRLTVT.

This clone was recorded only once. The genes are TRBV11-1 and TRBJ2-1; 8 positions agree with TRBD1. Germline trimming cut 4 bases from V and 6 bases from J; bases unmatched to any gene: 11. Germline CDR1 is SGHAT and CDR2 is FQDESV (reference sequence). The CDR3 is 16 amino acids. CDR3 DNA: TGTGCCAGCAGCTCAATCCAGGGGGCCGGTCCCAATGAGCAGTTCTTC. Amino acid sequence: CASSSIQGAGPNEQFF.

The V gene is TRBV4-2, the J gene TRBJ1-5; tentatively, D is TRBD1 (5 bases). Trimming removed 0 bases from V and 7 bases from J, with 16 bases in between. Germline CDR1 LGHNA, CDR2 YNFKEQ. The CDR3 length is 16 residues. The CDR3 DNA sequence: TGTGCCAGCAGCCAAGAGGCGCAACACCCAGGGCAGCCCCAGCATTTT. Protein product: CASSQEAQHPGQPQHF.

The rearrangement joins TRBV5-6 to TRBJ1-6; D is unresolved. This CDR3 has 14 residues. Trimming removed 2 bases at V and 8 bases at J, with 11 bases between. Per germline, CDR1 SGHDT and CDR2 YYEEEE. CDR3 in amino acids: CASSFWEGYSPLHF. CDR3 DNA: TGTGCCAGCAGCTTCTGGGAGGGATATTCACCCCTCCACTTT.

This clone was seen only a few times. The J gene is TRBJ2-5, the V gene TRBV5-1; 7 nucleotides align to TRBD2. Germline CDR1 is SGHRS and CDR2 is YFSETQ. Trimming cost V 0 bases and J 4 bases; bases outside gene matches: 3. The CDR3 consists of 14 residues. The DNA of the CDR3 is TGCGCCAGCAGCTTGGAGGGGAGGGGAGAGACCCAGTACTTC. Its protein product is CASSLEGRGETQYF.

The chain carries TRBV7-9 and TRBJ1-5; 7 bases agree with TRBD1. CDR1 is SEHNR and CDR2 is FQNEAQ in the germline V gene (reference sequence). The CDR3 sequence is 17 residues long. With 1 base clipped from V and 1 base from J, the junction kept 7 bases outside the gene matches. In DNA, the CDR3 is TGTGCCAGCAGCTTAGTAACGACAGGGCCGAGCAATCAGCCCCAGCATTTT. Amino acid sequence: CASSLVTTGPSNQPQHF.

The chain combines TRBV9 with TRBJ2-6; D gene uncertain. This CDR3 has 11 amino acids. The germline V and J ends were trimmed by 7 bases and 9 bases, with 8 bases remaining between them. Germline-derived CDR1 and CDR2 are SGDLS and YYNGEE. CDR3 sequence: CASGVYNVLTF. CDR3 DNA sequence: TGTGCCAGCGGAGTGTACAACGTCCTGACTTTC.

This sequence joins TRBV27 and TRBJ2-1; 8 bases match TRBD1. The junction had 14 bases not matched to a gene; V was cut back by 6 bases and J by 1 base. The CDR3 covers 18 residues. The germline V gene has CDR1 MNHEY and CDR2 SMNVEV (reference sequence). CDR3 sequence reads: CASSHALDRGGSYNEQFF. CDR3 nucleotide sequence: TGTGCCAGCAGCCATGCCCTCGACAGGGGTGGGTCCTACAATGAGCAGTTCTTC.

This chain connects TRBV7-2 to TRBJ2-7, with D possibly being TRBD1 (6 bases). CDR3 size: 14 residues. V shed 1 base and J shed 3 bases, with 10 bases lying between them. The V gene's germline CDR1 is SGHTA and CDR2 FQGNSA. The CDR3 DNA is TGTGCCAGCAGCTTAGGACAGGCTTTCTACGAGCAGTACTTC. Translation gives CASSLGQAFYEQYF.